Presented here are 20 T cell receptor beta chains from one specimen sequenced in a study of T cell repertoires in cytomegalovirus infection. TCRdb reanalysed the reads using MiXCR and keeps one entry per CDR3 protein. The sample comprises roughly 720,000 distinct CDR3 sequences, 35% to 40% of which are singletons, and 2.5% to 3.5% rests with the top ten. The sequenced sample was PBMCs. Every receptor here comes from a human donor in good health (CMV status not recorded). Some clones in this sample may be carry-over from other donors' samples.

V usage is TRBV12-3 or TRBV12-4 and J usage is TRBJ1-5; D is unresolved. V was shortened by 6 bases and J by 4 bases, with 7 bases between the two germline ends. The CDR3 covers 12 residues. The CDR3 DNA reads as TGTGCCAGCAGGATAGAAAATCAGCCCCAGCATTTT. As protein: CASRIENQPQHF.

The chain carries TRBV9 and TRBJ2-2, with 10 bases matching TRBD2. The junction had 0 bases not matched to a gene; V was cut back by 0 bases and J by 4 bases. CDR3 length: 15 amino acids. The germline V gene encodes CDR1 SGDLS and CDR2 YYNGEE. DNA for the CDR3: TGTGCCAGCAGCGTAGTAGCGGGAGGCACCGGGGAGCTGTTTTTT. It translates to CASSVVAGGTGELFF.

Turning to this clonotype: The junction departs from the called germline gene at one end, perhaps through a read error. The chain employs TRBV4-2 and TRBJ2-6, with 9 bases lining up with TRBD2. This CDR3 is 18 amino acids long. CDR1 LGHNA and CDR2 YNFKEQ come from the germline V gene. Here the CDR3 DNA reads TGTGCCAGCCGCCAAGAGGGCGGGAGGGCCTCTGGGGCCAACGTCCTGACTTTC. Protein sequence: CASRQEGGRASGANVLTF.

The V and J genes are TRBV19 and TRBJ1-1, with D possibly being TRBD1 (6 bases). The CDR3 sequence is 11 residues long. Germline CDR1 is LNHDA and CDR2 is SQIVND (reference sequence). V gave up 7 bases and J gave up 6 bases, with 9 bases separating them. In DNA, the CDR3 is TGTGCCAGTAATGGGGGCGCTGAAGCTTTCTTT. This gives the protein CASNGGAEAFF.

This chain connects TRBV7-9 to TRBJ1-5, with D tentatively TRBD1 (5 bases). Trimming took 1 base from V and 11 from J, leaving 21 bases between them. CDR1 is SEHNR, CDR2 FQNEAQ, per germline (reference sequence). There are 16 residues in the CDR3. DNA for the CDR3: TGTGCCAGCAGCTTAGGCGGAGATCGGGGCCGCTCGGCCCAGCATTTT. Amino acids: CASSLGGDRGRSAQHF. The variable domain in full, completed from reference TRBV7-9 and TRBJ1-5, reads DTGVSQNPRHKITKRGQNVTFRCDPISEHNRLYWYRQTLGQGPEFLTYFQNEAQLEKSRLLSDRFSAERPKGSFSTLEIQRTEQGDSAMYLCASSLGGDRGRSAQHFGDGTRLSIL.

The rearrangement links TRBV18 to TRBJ1-2; a weak D match, TRBD1 (5 bases). CDR1 KGHSH and CDR2 LQKENI come from the germline V gene. V was cut by 3 bases and J by 2 bases, with 10 bases left in between. This CDR3 has 14 residues. CDR3 sequence reads: CASSPWDGNYGYTF. Written as DNA, the CDR3 is TGTGCCAGCTCACCTTGGGACGGCAACTATGGCTACACCTTC.

The V call is TRBV28, the J call TRBJ1-1; tentatively, D is TRBD1 (6 bases). The V end was cut by 9 bases, the J end by 5 bases, with 16 bases between. The germline V gene has CDR1 MDHEN and CDR2 SYDVKM. The CDR3 consists of 13 residues. The CDR3 loop is CASTRGRGTEAFF. CDR3 nucleotides: TGTGCCAGTACCCGGGGGCGCGGGACTGAAGCTTTCTTT.

On this clonotype itself: With a much larger clone just one base away, this may be a read error. V usage is TRBV7-2 and J usage is TRBJ2-7; 10 nucleotides match TRBD2. Germline values: CDR1 SGHTA, CDR2 FQGNSA. The length of the CDR3 is 17 residues. The CDR3 sequence: CASSLAGSGRPSYEPYF. In nucleotides, the CDR3 is TGTGCCAGCAGCTTAGCGGGTAGCGGGAGGCCTTCCTACGAGCCGTACTTC.

The chain couples TRBV19 to TRBJ1-5, with TRBD1 as a possible D gene (5 bases). V shed 7 bases and J shed 6 bases, with 25 bases lying between them. The CDR3 length is 17 residues. CDR1 and CDR2 (germline): LNHDA, SQIVND (reference sequence). CDR3 coding DNA: TGTGCCAGTACCCCCGACCCGACAGCGGGTGCTTTTCAGCCCCAGCATTTT. Residues: CASTPDPTAGAFQPQHF.

V usage is TRBV7-2 and J usage is TRBJ1-4; 9 positions match TRBD1. Germline loops: CDR1 SGHTA, CDR2 FQGNSA. The CDR3 covers 17 residues. Trimming cost V 4 bases and J 0 bases; bases outside gene matches: 6. CDR3 residues: CASSSRQGEATNEKLFF. CDR3 nucleotide sequence: TGTGCCAGCAGCTCCAGACAGGGGGAGGCAACTAATGAAAAACTGTTTTTT.

This clonotype was observed a handful of times. The chain links TRBV10-2 to TRBJ1-2; 7 bases align to TRBD1. Germline V lookup: CDR1 WSHSY, CDR2 SAAADI. With 10 bases clipped from V and 2 bases from J, the junction kept 7 bases outside the gene matches. This CDR3 has 13 amino acids. The CDR3 loop reads CAIQTGQNYGYTF. CDR3 sequence (DNA): TGCGCCATTCAAACGGGACAGAACTATGGCTACACCTTC.

The chain is built from TRBV7-9 and TRBJ2-7; no reliable D call. V lost 2 bases and J lost 3, with 11 bases in between. Germline CDR1 and CDR2: SEHNR and FQNEAQ (reference sequence). This CDR3 is built from 14 residues. In nucleotides, the CDR3 is TGTGCCAGCAGCTTAATTGGTAACGTCTACGAGCAGTACTTC. Its translation is CASSLIGNVYEQYF.

A word on this clonotype: The junction departs from germline at one end; a sequencing error may be responsible. V gene TRBV7-7 combines with J gene TRBJ2-1, with a weak D call TRBD1 (5 bases). The CDR3 has 13 residues. CDR1 is SSHAT, CDR2 FNYEAQ, per germline (reference sequence). CDR3 sequence reads: CASSSDSINEQFF. The CDR3 DNA is TGTGCTAGCAGCTCCGACAGTATCAATGAGCAGTTCTTC. Full variable domain (outside the CDR3, taken from reference TRBV7-7 and TRBJ2-1): GAGVSQSPRYKVTKRGQDVTLRCDPISSHATLYWYQQALGQGPEFLTYFNYEAQPDKSGLPSDRFSAERPEGSISTLTIQRTEQRDSAMYRCASSSDSINEQFFGPGTRLTVL.

The V and J genes are TRBV7-2 and TRBJ2-5, with 10 nucleotides matching TRBD2. This CDR3 spans 16 amino acids. Germline V gives CDR1 SGHTA, CDR2 FQGNSA. Trimming cost V 5 bases and J 5 bases; bases outside gene matches: 11. The CDR3 sequence: CASSTTGTSVRETQYF. CDR3 in DNA: TGTGCCAGCAGCACCACCGGGACTAGCGTACGGGAGACCCAGTACTTC.

This clonotype was found a few times. This chain joins TRBV28 and TRBJ1-1, with D tentatively TRBD1 (6 bases). CDR3 length: 14 residues. V lost 2 bases, J lost 4 bases, and 11 bases lay in between. CDR1 is MDHEN and CDR2 is SYDVKM in the germline V gene. CDR3 loop: CASSLRAGVTEAFF. For the CDR3, the DNA is TGTGCCAGCAGTTTAAGGGCAGGGGTCACTGAAGCTTTCTTT.

The table lists this clonotype with a count of one. A read error is likely, as this CDR3 ends without the conserved phenylalanine or tryptophan. The chain carries TRBV4-1 and TRBJ2-1, with 8 positions matching TRBD2. Germline V lookup: CDR1 MGHRA, CDR2 YSYEKL. CDR3 length: 18 residues. V trimming: 0 bases; J trimming: 4 bases; junction bases outside the gene matches: 11. CDR3 loop: CASSQDREGAGVYNEQFL. The DNA of the CDR3 is TGCGCCAGCAGCCAAGATCGAGAGGGAGCGGGAGTTTACAATGAGCAGTTCTTA.

This chain uses TRBV4-2 with TRBJ2-7, with 8 bases aligning to TRBD2. Unmatched junction bases numbered 8, after V lost 1 base and J lost 6 bases. Germline V gene lookup returns CDR1 LGHNA and CDR2 YNFKEQ. The CDR3 spans 15 residues. The CDR3 DNA follows: TGTGCCAGCAGCCAAGGGGTGGCAGCGGGAGTCGAGCAGTACTTC. It specifies CASSQGVAAGVEQYF.

The chain employs TRBV7-9 and TRBJ1-2; 8 nucleotides match TRBD1. The ends lost 4 bases at V and 4 bases at J; junction bases unmatched: 11. Germline-derived CDR1 and CDR2 are SEHNR and FQNEAQ (reference sequence). CDR3 length: 16 residues. CDR3 region: CASSSRTGWLGYGYTF. For the CDR3, the DNA is TGTGCCAGCAGCTCCCGGACAGGGTGGTTGGGCTATGGCTACACCTTC. The whole variable domain, filled in from reference TRBV7-9 and TRBJ1-2, reads DTGVSQNPRHKITKRGQNVTFRCDPISEHNRLYWYRQTLGQGPEFLTYFQNEAQLEKSRLLSDRFSAERPKGSFSTLEIQRTEQGDSAMYLCASSSRTGWLGYGYTFGSGTRLTVV.

The chain combines TRBV20-1 with TRBJ1-3; D ambiguous. There are 15 residues in the CDR3. Germline V CDR1 and CDR2: DFQATT, SNEGSKA (reference sequence). Trimming took off 0 bases at V and 4 bases at J, with 13 bases between the two ends. The CDR3 spells CSARDSWSGGNTIYF. CDR3 sequence (DNA): TGCAGTGCTAGAGATTCCTGGTCAGGCGGAAACACCATATATTTT.

V is TRBV29-1 and J is TRBJ1-1; D is uncertain. The CDR3 has 13 amino acids. Germline CDR1 is SQVTM and CDR2 is ANQGSEA. The ends were cut back, 1 base at V and 1 base at J, with 7 bases in the middle. This CDR3 is CSVEGRPNTEAFF. The CDR3 DNA follows: TGCAGCGTTGAAGGCAGGCCGAACACTGAAGCTTTCTTT.